These 26 T cell receptor beta chains share one sample of origin, sequenced in a study of cytomegalovirus exposure and HLA in healthy donors. Primers included in the PCR were 60 Vbeta and 13 Jbeta primers. Only in-frame clones appear in the TCRdb table, and some are missing; sequencing was by immunoSEQ multiplex PCR. This table has some 110,000 clones, roughly four fifths appearing once. What was sequenced was PBMCs. These receptors all stem from a man aged 25-45 years in good health and CMV-seropositive.

This chain joins TRBV27 and TRBJ1-2, with 7 nucleotides matching TRBD1. After removal of 6 bases from V and 8 bases from J, the junction contained 15 bases not matched to a gene. The CDR3 runs to 15 residues. The V gene's germline CDR1 is MNHEY and CDR2 SMNVEV (reference sequence). CDR3 in amino acids: CASRGPNRGILGYTF. The CDR3 region has the DNA TGTGCCAGCAGAGGGCCAAACAGGGGAATACTCGGCTACACCTTC.

The CDR3 bases are TGTGCCTGGAGTAGGGGGATTAATGAAAAACTGTTTTTT. Protein sequence: CAWSRGINEKLFF. The chain joins TRBV30 to TRBJ1-4; TRBD1 is a possible D gene (6 bases). The V gene's germline CDR1 is GTSNPN and CDR2 SVGIG (reference sequence). This CDR3 is built from 13 residues. Trimming left V 2 bases short and J 4 bases short, with 8 bases between.

The V and J genes are TRBV18 and TRBJ2-5, with 8 bases fitting TRBD2. With 6 bases clipped from V and 4 bases from J, the junction kept 10 bases outside the gene matches. This CDR3 region has 15 residues. Germline lookup yields CDR1 KGHSH and CDR2 LQKENI. CDR3 bases: TGTGCCAGCTCGTTCGGGACGGGAGGGAGAGAGACCCAGTACTTC. The encoded protein is CASSFGTGGRETQYF.

Here the CDR3 DNA reads TGTGCCAGCAGTTTTTCGGAGTACTATGGCTACACCTTC. Its protein product is CASSFSEYYGYTF. This chain joins TRBV27 and TRBJ1-2; D remains unclear. The CDR3 consists of 13 residues. With 3 bases removed from V and 3 bases from J, the gap between germline ends came to 8 bases. CDR1 is MNHEY, CDR2 SMNVEV, per germline (reference sequence).

The genes are TRBV2 and TRBJ2-5; 7 nucleotides match TRBD2. The CDR3 is made up of 13 amino acids. Looked up from germline, CDR1 is SNHLY and CDR2 is FYNNEI. V was clipped by 4 bases and J by 7 bases; unmatched bases: 6. The CDR3 region is CASSGQRDGTQYF. The CDR3 DNA reads TGTGCCAGCAGTGGGCAGCGGGATGGGACCCAGTACTTC.

A single count supports this clone. The chain links TRBV5-4 to TRBJ1-1; weak D call: TRBD1 (5 bases). V was cut by 2 bases and J by 1 base, with 9 bases left in between. Germline V CDR1 and CDR2: SGHNT, YYREEE (reference sequence). This CDR3 is built from 14 residues. In DNA form, the CDR3 reads TGTGCCAGCAGCTTAGGACACCAGAACACTGAAGCTTTCTTT. It translates to CASSLGHQNTEAFF.

The chain links TRBV5-1 to TRBJ1-3; no clear D. The V and J ends lost 3 bases and 0 bases respectively, with 7 bases between them. The CDR3 is 14 residues long. From germline, CDR1 is SGHRS and CDR2 YFSETQ. CDR3 region: CASSYDNSGNTIYF. DNA for the CDR3: TGCGCCAGCAGCTACGACAACTCTGGAAACACCATATATTTT.

This clone was seen a few times. V usage is TRBV19 and J usage is TRBJ2-5; 11 bases are shared with TRBD2. Germline V lookup: CDR1 LNHDA, CDR2 SQIVND (reference sequence). This CDR3 has 18 residues. The junction had 12 bases not matched to a gene; V was cut back by 4 bases and J by 2 bases. The CDR3 loop reads CASSNVLAGGPSQETQYF. The CDR3 DNA reads as TGTGCCAGTAGTAATGTCCTAGCGGGGGGCCCCTCTCAAGAGACCCAGTACTTC.

The rearrangement joins TRBV7-7 to TRBJ2-2, with 8 bases matching TRBD2. The trim removed 4 bases at V and 5 bases at J, leaving 9 bases unmatched. There are 16 residues in the CDR3. Germline values: CDR1 SSHAT, CDR2 FNYEAQ (reference sequence). The CDR3 here is CASSSAGGAYTGELFF. Written as DNA, the CDR3 is TGTGCCAGCAGCTCGGCCGGGGGGGCCTATACCGGGGAGCTGTTTTTT.

The count of this clone is one. V is TRBV5-4 and J is TRBJ1-6, with D perhaps TRBD1 (6 bases). This CDR3 region has 14 residues. Germline V gene lookup returns CDR1 SGHNT and CDR2 YYREEE (reference sequence). V dropped 4 bases and J dropped 6 bases, with 11 bases sitting between them. CDR3 loop: CASSIGQSNSPLHF. CDR3 sequence (DNA): TGTGCCAGCAGCATAGGACAGAGTAATTCACCCCTCCACTTT.

CDR3 region: CASSLTPITGAQETQYF. As DNA, the CDR3 is TGCGCCAGCAGCCTTACTCCAATTACAGGGGCCCAAGAGACCCAGTACTTC. This chain joins TRBV4-1 and TRBJ2-5, with TRBD1 matching 7 bases. This CDR3 region has 17 residues. Per the germline V gene, CDR1 is MGHRA and CDR2 is YSYEKL. J gave up 1 base and V 4 bases, and 12 bases lay outside the gene matches.

The chain joins TRBV11-1 to TRBJ2-4, with TRBD1 matching over 9 bases. Trimming removed 1 base from V and 2 bases from J; junction bases left unmatched: 6. Germline V gene data show CDR1 as SGHAT and CDR2 as FQDESV (reference sequence). The CDR3 is made up of 17 amino acids. CDR3 DNA: TGTGCCAGCAGCTTAGACAGGGGGCGCGGAACCAAAAACATTCAGTACTTC. This sequence encodes CASSLDRGRGTKNIQYF.

The V and J genes are TRBV7-9 and TRBJ2-1; D is possibly TRBD1 (6 bases). The CDR3 sequence is 16 residues long. The germline V gene has CDR1 SEHNR and CDR2 FQNEAQ (reference sequence). Trimming removed 5 bases at V and 0 bases at J, with 14 bases between. The CDR3 region is CASSRPDRSSYNEQFF. The CDR3 bases are TGTGCCAGCAGCCGGCCAGACAGGAGCTCCTACAATGAGCAGTTCTTC.

The rearrangement joins TRBV10-3 to TRBJ2-3, with D perhaps matching TRBD2 (5 bases). The germline V gene has CDR1 ENHRY and CDR2 SYGVKD. The CDR3 loop spans 15 amino acids. The V end lost 3 bases, the J end lost 3 bases, and 13 bases lay between the germline ends. CDR3 amino acids: CAISEPGRGTDTQYF. Written as DNA, the CDR3 is TGTGCCATCAGTGAACCAGGCCGAGGGACAGATACGCAGTATTTT.

This chain joins TRBV12-5 and TRBJ1-3; D perhaps matches TRBD1 (6 bases). CDR1 LGHNT and CDR2 FRNRAP come from the germline V gene. The CDR3 consists of 15 residues. Trimming cost V 1 base and J 4 bases, with 11 bases left between them. In nucleotides, the CDR3 is TGTGCTAGTGGTTTGGATGGGGGCGCCGGAAACACCATATATTTT. Translated: CASGLDGGAGNTIYF.

The chain carries TRBV7-2 and TRBJ2-7, with D perhaps matching TRBD2 (6 bases). The CDR3 loop spans 15 amino acids. Germline V gene lookup returns CDR1 SGHTA and CDR2 FQGNSA. V lost 2 bases and J 1 base, leaving 12 bases between the germline ends. In DNA, the CDR3 is TGTGCCAGCAGCTTATCCCAGGGACTGTCCTACGAGCAGTACTTC. It specifies CASSLSQGLSYEQYF.

The V and J genes are TRBV5-6 and TRBJ1-1, with D possibly being TRBD1 (5 bases). Germline loops: CDR1 SGHDT, CDR2 YYEEEE. The CDR3 length is 15 residues. Trimming removed 2 bases from V and 0 bases from J, with 11 bases in between. The CDR3 protein is CASSFWGQMNTEAFF. The CDR3 nucleotides are TGTGCCAGCAGCTTTTGGGGCCAAATGAACACTGAAGCTTTCTTT.

This clone occurred a few times. The J gene is TRBJ1-1, the V gene TRBV5-1, with no clear D. The germline V and J ends were trimmed by 1 base and 0 bases, with 13 bases remaining between them. The CDR3 is 16 residues long. Germline assignment: CDR1 SGHRS and CDR2 YFSETQ. The CDR3 spells CASSLTAARLNTEAFF. CDR3 coding DNA: TGCGCCAGCAGCTTGACGGCAGCGAGATTGAACACTGAAGCTTTCTTT.

The chain uses TRBV6-5 and TRBJ1-3; 8 nucleotides align to TRBD1. The CDR3 length is 13 residues. Trimming at V came to 5 bases and at J to 8 bases, leaving 5 bases not matched to a gene. Germline V gene data show CDR1 as MNHEY and CDR2 as SVGAGI. The CDR3 region has the DNA TGTGCCAGCAGTGCCCGACAGGGGTACACCATATATTTT. Residues: CASSARQGYTIYF.

The rearrangement joins TRBV2 to TRBJ2-5, with 7 bases matching TRBD2. Germline lookup yields CDR1 SNHLY and CDR2 FYNNEI. V trimming: 4 bases; J trimming: 4 bases; junction bases outside the gene matches: 12. The CDR3 covers 16 residues. In DNA, the CDR3 is TGTGCCAGCAGTGTGGGGACGTCGGGGGAGGGAGAGACCCAGTACTTC. Translating gives CASSVGTSGEGETQYF.

The chain has TRBV10-3 and TRBJ2-1; D may be TRBD2 (6 bases). V lost 4 bases, J lost 6 bases, and 10 bases lay in between. The CDR3 spans 13 residues. CDR1 and CDR2 (germline): ENHRY, SYGVKD. As DNA, the CDR3 is TGTGCCATCAGTGTAGGGACTGGCAATGAGCAGTTCTTC. Translation gives CAISVGTGNEQFF.

As to this clone: Other DNA variants within this sample encode the same CDR3. This sequence joins TRBV9 and TRBJ2-1, with 7 positions matching TRBD2. The CDR3 has 15 amino acids. Germline CDR1 SGDLS, CDR2 YYNGEE. The ends lost 0 bases at V and 4 bases at J; junction bases unmatched: 4. CDR3 nucleotide sequence: TGTGCCAGCAGCGTAGGAGGCGGGGGTTACAATGAGCAGTTCTTC. Its translation is CASSVGGGGYNEQFF. Filled out from reference TRBV9 and TRBJ2-1, the complete variable domain reads DSGVTQTPKHLITATGQRVTLRCSPRSGDLSVYWYQQSLDQGLQFLIQYYNGEERAKGNILERFSAQQFPDLHSELNLSSLELGDSALYFCASSVGGGGYNEQFFGPGTRLTVL.

The chain has TRBV6-1 and TRBJ1-5, with unresolved D. Per the germline V gene, CDR1 is MNHNS and CDR2 is SASEGT. V shed 7 bases and J shed 7 bases, with 11 bases lying between them. The CDR3 totals 12 residues. Here the CDR3 reads CASKSDKQPQHF. The CDR3 bases are TGTGCCAGCAAATCTGACAAGCAGCCCCAGCATTTT.

The chain uses TRBV19 and TRBJ1-5; D is possibly TRBD1 (6 bases). The CDR3 extends over 14 amino acids. Germline V gene lookup returns CDR1 LNHDA and CDR2 SQIVND (reference sequence). With 11 bases removed from V and 6 bases from J, the gap between germline ends came to 20 bases. The CDR3 DNA reads as TGTGCCTCCAAAGCGGTACAGGGCGTTCAGCCCCAGCATTTT. As protein: CASKAVQGVQPQHF.

This clone was seen a single time. The chain recombines TRBV29-1 with TRBJ2-3, with 8 bases aligning to TRBD1. Looked up from germline, CDR1 is SQVTM and CDR2 is ANQGSEA. The CDR3 runs to 13 residues. V dropped 6 bases and J dropped 4; count of bases not matched to a gene: 6. The CDR3 reads CSVRVTGADTQYF. The CDR3 region has the DNA TGCAGCGTCCGAGTGACAGGGGCAGATACGCAGTATTTT.

The V call is TRBV11-3, the J call TRBJ2-4; D is possibly TRBD2 (6 bases). CDR3 length: 14 residues. Germline assignment: CDR1 SGHNT and CDR2 YENEEA. Trimming took 5 bases from V and 2 from J, leaving 10 bases between them. DNA of the CDR3: TGTGCCAGCAGCCCTCGGGAGACCAAAAACATTCAGTACTTC. Protein product: CASSPRETKNIQYF.